This TCR beta chain was sequenced in a study of blood T cell repertoires in COVID-19. This table comes from immunoSEQ multiplex PCR, and its TCRdb copy is limited to in-frame clones, with some not included. The data show 50,000 to 60,000 clones, about nine tenths seen once. From germline, CDR1 is SGHAT and CDR2 FQNNGV. The CDR3 length is 18 residues. V shed 2 bases and J 0 bases; nucleotides not matched to a gene: 7. This clonotype was obtained from a man in his forties with acute or convalescent COVID-19. The chain has TRBV11-2 and TRBJ2-1; 10 nucleotides line up with TRBD1. Input material: peripheral blood. The CDR3 is CASSLPRDRGDSYNEQFF. Written as DNA, the CDR3 is TGTGCCAGCAGCTTACCCCGGGACAGGGGTGACTCCTACAATGAGCAGTTCTTC.